The 24 T cell receptor beta chains given below trace back to one sample, sequenced in a study of cytomegalovirus exposure and HLA in healthy donors. Primers included in the PCR were 60 Vbeta and 13 Jbeta primers. Some clones are missing from TCRdb's copy, which holds only in-frame ones; the method was immunoSEQ multiplex PCR. The data show 200,000 to 250,000 clones, with around 76% seen just once and 4.5% to 6% held by the top ten. The source material was PBMCs. These TCRs come from a woman between 35 and 50 years old in good health and CMV-seropositive.

The gene calls are TRBV19 and TRBJ1-5; 7 bases agree with TRBD1. Looked up from germline, CDR1 is LNHDA and CDR2 is SQIVND (reference sequence). The V gene end was trimmed by 5 bases and the J gene end by 1 base; junction bases not matched to a gene: 2. This CDR3 is 14 amino acids long. CDR3 sequence reads: CASSEQGSNQPQHF. The CDR3 coding sequence is TGTGCCAGTAGTGAACAGGGGAGCAATCAGCCCCAGCATTTT.

The chain joins TRBV30 to TRBJ2-7; D might be TRBD2 (5 bases). Deletions cut 0 bases from V and 6 bases from J, with 12 bases between. This CDR3 contains 13 residues. Germline CDR1 reads GTSNPN; CDR2 reads SVGIG (reference sequence). The CDR3 DNA is TGTGCCTGGAGTGTCTCGGGGTTTGGCGAGCAGTACTTC. Translating gives CAWSVSGFGEQYF.

This chain joins TRBV19 and TRBJ2-3, with D possibly TRBD2 on 5 matching bases. The CDR3 has 13 amino acids. V lost 8 bases to trimming and J lost 0 bases, with 9 bases between them. The germline CDR1 and CDR2 sequences are LNHDA and SQIVND (reference sequence). CDR3 in amino acids: CASCGRSTDTQYF. For the CDR3, the DNA is TGTGCCAGTTGCGGGCGAAGCACAGATACGCAGTATTTT.

V gene TRBV5-4 combines with J gene TRBJ2-3; D not certain. The CDR3 has 15 amino acids. CDR1 and CDR2 (germline): SGHNT, YYREEE (reference sequence). Trimming removed 0 bases at V and 4 bases at J, with 12 bases between. Written as DNA, the CDR3 is TGTGCCAGCAGCTTGGGGGTAGCAGAGGCAGATACGCAGTATTTT. Translating gives CASSLGVAEADTQYF.

The table lists this clone with a few counts. The chain employs TRBV4-1 and TRBJ1-5; D is uncertain. The CDR3 covers 16 residues. Trimming removed 1 base at V and 0 bases at J, with 10 bases between. Germline lookup yields CDR1 MGHRA and CDR2 YSYEKL. CDR3 sequence reads: CASSQGVGFSNQPQHF. The DNA for the CDR3 is TGCGCCAGCAGCCAAGGCGTGGGCTTTAGCAATCAGCCCCAGCATTTT.

This sequence joins TRBV19 and TRBJ1-1; D uncertain. The CDR3 is 16 amino acids. The germline gives CDR1 LNHDA, CDR2 SQIVND (reference sequence). The ends were cut back, 10 bases at V and 1 base at J, with 22 bases in the middle. The CDR3 sequence is CATKINQAAPNTEAFF. The CDR3 coding sequence is TGTGCCACTAAGATAAACCAAGCCGCACCGAACACTGAAGCTTTCTTT. Drawing the rest from reference TRBV19 and TRBJ1-1, the complete variable domain is DGGITQSPKYLFRKEGQNVTLSCEQNLNHDAMYWYRQDPGQGLRLIYYSQIVNDFQKGDIAEGYSVSREKKESFPLTVTSAQKNPTAFYLCATKINQAAPNTEAFFGQGTRLTVV.

The chain carries TRBV9 and TRBJ2-1, with 8 bases lining up with TRBD2. V was pared by 1 base and J by 4 bases, with 4 bases of the junction left unmatched. The CDR3 has 15 residues. The germline gives CDR1 SGDLS, CDR2 YYNGEE. This CDR3 is CASSVSTSGYNEQFF. The DNA of the CDR3 is TGTGCCAGCAGCGTATCCACTAGCGGATACAATGAGCAGTTCTTC.

The rearrangement links TRBV7-9 to TRBJ2-7; 10 bases are a match to TRBD1. The length of the CDR3 is 15 residues. V lost 5 bases to trimming and J lost 2 bases; unmatched junction nucleotides: 6. Germline V gene lookup returns CDR1 SEHNR and CDR2 FQNEAQ (reference sequence). For the CDR3, the DNA is TGTGCCAGCAGCGAACCGGGACAGGGGACCTACGAGCAGTACTTC. Protein sequence: CASSEPGQGTYEQYF.

About this clone itself: This same CDR3 is encoded by further DNA sequences in the sample. The V and J genes are TRBV7-9 and TRBJ1-1; D gene ambiguous. The germline V and J ends were trimmed by 5 bases and 2 bases, with 12 bases remaining between them. Germline V gives CDR1 SEHNR, CDR2 FQNEAQ (reference sequence). This CDR3 comprises 14 residues. The CDR3 region is CASSPRTGNTEAFF. DNA of the CDR3: TGTGCCAGCAGCCCCCGGACTGGTAACACTGAAGCTTTCTTT. Full variable domain (remainder filled in from reference TRBV7-9 and TRBJ1-1): DTGVSQNPRHKITKRGQNVTFRCDPISEHNRLYWYRQTLGQGPEFLTYFQNEAQLEKSRLLSDRFSAERPKGSFSTLEIQRTEQGDSAMYLCASSPRTGNTEAFFGQGTRLTVV.

This clone is a singleton in its sample. V is TRBV2 and J is TRBJ1-5; TRBD1 might be the D (5 bases). Trimming cost V 3 bases and J 7 bases, with 16 bases left between them. The CDR3 runs to 15 residues. Germline V CDR1 and CDR2: SNHLY, FYNNEI. The CDR3 spells CASSDDSLSGQPQHF. The DNA for the CDR3 is TGTGCCAGCAGTGACGACAGCCTTAGCGGGCAGCCCCAGCATTTT.

The sample holds a few counts of this clone. The CDR3 DNA reads as TGTGCCAGCAGCTTATCCAGGGGGTATGGCTACACCTTC. This codes for CASSLSRGYGYTF. V is TRBV5-4 and J is TRBJ1-2, with 7 positions matching TRBD1. The CDR3 consists of 13 residues. Germline assignment: CDR1 SGHNT and CDR2 YYREEE (reference sequence). With V trimmed by 2 bases and J by 5 bases, 3 bases remained unmatched.

The chain combines TRBV19 with TRBJ1-5; 7 bases match TRBD1. Losses at the gene ends were 5 bases for V and 5 bases for J; bases not matched to a gene: 9. The CDR3 is 15 amino acids. CDR1 LNHDA and CDR2 SQIVND come from the germline V gene (reference sequence). CDR3 amino acids: CASSVSGTAHQPQHF. As DNA, the CDR3 is TGTGCCAGTAGTGTCTCCGGGACAGCCCATCAGCCCCAGCATTTT.

The sample holds one count of this clone. This chain joins TRBV19 and TRBJ2-2; tentative D call: TRBD2 (5 bases). The V and J ends lost 1 base and 2 bases respectively, with 14 bases between them. Germline V lookup: CDR1 LNHDA, CDR2 SQIVND (reference sequence). The CDR3 contains 17 residues. Here the CDR3 reads CASSIVRTGPNTGELFF. The DNA of the CDR3 is TGTGCCAGTAGTATAGTAAGGACTGGCCCCAACACCGGGGAGCTGTTTTTT.

The chain joins TRBV27 to TRBJ2-7; 14 nucleotides line up with TRBD2. After removal of 6 bases from V and 1 base from J, the junction contained 2 bases not matched to a gene. Germline V lookup: CDR1 MNHEY, CDR2 SMNVEV (reference sequence). CDR3 length: 15 residues. CDR3 bases: TGTGCCAGCAGGGGACTAGCGGGGGCGTCCTACGAGCAGTACTTC. This encodes CASRGLAGASYEQYF.

The rearrangement links TRBV4-3 to TRBJ2-3, with 12 nucleotides matching TRBD2. Germline trimming cut 1 base from V and 5 bases from J; bases unmatched to any gene: 7. CDR3 size: 17 residues. Germline V gives CDR1 LGHNA, CDR2 YSLEER. The DNA for the CDR3 is TGCGCCAGCAGCCAAGGGGCTAGCGGGAGGGCTAGAGATACGCAGTATTTT. Its translation is CASSQGASGRARDTQYF.

This sequence joins TRBV18 and TRBJ2-7; possibly TRBD2 for D (6 bases). Germline CDR1 reads KGHSH; CDR2 reads LQKENI. The V end was cut by 4 bases, the J end by 5 bases, with 15 bases between. The CDR3 loop spans 14 amino acids. The CDR3 reads CASSRVGGINEQYF. Written as DNA, the CDR3 is TGTGCCAGCTCACGAGTGGGGGGTATCAACGAGCAGTACTTC. Together with reference TRBV18 and TRBJ2-7, the CDR3 gives the full variable domain: NAGVMQNPRHLVRRRGQEARLRCSPMKGHSHVYWYRQLPEEGLKFMVYLQKENIIDESGMPKERFSAEFPKEGPSILRIQQVVRGDSAAYFCASSRVGGINEQYFGPGTRLTVT.

This clone is a singleton in its sample. The chain uses TRBV25-1 and TRBJ1-3; D not resolved. V lost 5 bases, J lost 3 bases, and 11 bases lay in between. Looked up from germline, CDR1 is MGHDK and CDR2 is SYGVNS. This CDR3 region has 14 residues. CDR3 loop: CASSSNRNGNTIYF. The CDR3 DNA reads TGTGCCAGCAGTTCCAACAGAAATGGAAACACCATATATTTT.

The chain combines TRBV7-6 with TRBJ2-5, with TRBD2 matching over 9 bases. Unmatched junction bases numbered 6, after V lost 6 bases and J lost 4 bases. This CDR3 has 14 residues. Germline loops: CDR1 SGHVS, CDR2 FNYEAQ. CDR3 coding DNA: TGTGCCAGCAGGACTAGCGGTCAGGCAGAGACCCAGTACTTC. It yields the protein CASRTSGQAETQYF. Using reference TRBV7-6 and TRBJ2-5 for the parts outside the CDR3, the full variable domain is GAGVSQSPRYKVTKRGQDVALRCDPISGHVSLYWYRQALGQGPEFLTYFNYEAQQDKSGLPNDRFSAERPEGSISTLTIQRTEQRDSAMYRCASRTSGQAETQYFGPGTRLLVL.

The chain links TRBV11-3 to TRBJ2-2; 11 nucleotides align to TRBD1. The ends lost 5 bases at V and 5 bases at J; junction bases unmatched: 13. From germline, CDR1 is SGHNT and CDR2 YENEEA. The CDR3 spans 18 residues. DNA for the CDR3: TGTGCCAGCAGCGTATGGACAGGGGGCTCCCCAAGGACCGGGGAGCTGTTTTTT. Translation gives CASSVWTGGSPRTGELFF. The full variable domain, rest sourced from reference TRBV11-3 and TRBJ2-2, is EAGVVQSPRYKIIEKKQPVAFWCNPISGHNTLYWYLQNLGQGPELLIRYENEEAVDDSQLPKDRFSAERLKGVDSTLKIQPAELGDSAVYLCASSVWTGGSPRTGELFFGEGSRLTVL.

This sequence joins TRBV10-1 and TRBJ1-1; 9 bases map to TRBD1. CDR1 and CDR2 from the germline V gene are WNHNN and SYGVQD (reference sequence). With 3 bases clipped from V and 4 bases from J, the junction kept 9 bases outside the gene matches. The CDR3 contains 16 residues. CDR3 amino acids: CASSDFGQGSGTEAFF. The CDR3 nucleotides read TGCGCCAGCAGTGATTTTGGACAGGGGTCGGGCACTGAAGCTTTCTTT.

The rearrangement joins TRBV10-3 to TRBJ2-1, with D unresolved. The CDR3 runs 14 residues. From germline, CDR1 is ENHRY and CDR2 SYGVKD. The V gene lost 2 bases and the J gene lost 10 bases, with 15 bases spanning the gap. CDR3 DNA sequence: TGTGCCATCAGTGAGGGGCGCCAGAAGGAAGAGCAGTTCTTC. Amino acids: CAISEGRQKEEQFF.

This clone has a single count. The V call is TRBV7-2, the J call TRBJ1-1; 8 bases are a match to TRBD1. CDR3 length: 14 amino acids. V lost 4 bases, J lost 4 bases, and 5 bases stayed unmatched. The germline gives CDR1 SGHTA, CDR2 FQGNSA. The CDR3 sequence is CASSSQGAGTEAFF. CDR3 in DNA: TGTGCCAGCAGCTCCCAGGGGGCGGGCACTGAAGCTTTCTTT.

The CDR3 spells CASSYRLAGAQETQYF. The CDR3 nucleotides read TGCGCCAGCAGCTACCGACTAGCGGGAGCCCAAGAGACCCAGTACTTC. This chain uses TRBV5-1 with TRBJ2-5, with 12 bases matching TRBD2. In germline, CDR1 is SGHRS, CDR2 YFSETQ. V was pared by 3 bases and J by 1 base, with 4 bases of the junction left unmatched. The CDR3 runs 16 residues.

The J gene is TRBJ2-1, the V gene TRBV29-1, with 9 bases lining up with TRBD2. With 5 bases clipped from V and 8 bases from J, the junction kept 10 bases outside the gene matches. CDR3 length: 14 residues. Germline lookup yields CDR1 SQVTM and CDR2 ANQGSEA. The CDR3 DNA sequence: TGCAGCGTTAACAAGGGTAGCGGGAGTTATGAGCAGTTCTTC. Encoded protein: CSVNKGSGSYEQFF.